The source of this TCR beta chain is a study of shared clonotypes between healthy human individuals. Profiled with immunoSEQ multiplex PCR; TCRdb holds only in-frame clones, not every one. The data hold some 2 million clones, with approximately 95% observed a single time. Trimming removed 0 bases from V and 7 bases from J, with 8 bases in between. Germline V lookup: CDR1 SGDLS, CDR2 YYNGEE. This CDR3 has 12 residues. Naive CD8 cells comprised CD45RO-negative, CCR7-positively selected cells, excluding terminally differentiated effector memory CD45RA+ cells. The receptor's source is a man between 18 and 29 years old in good health. The V gene is TRBV9, the J gene TRBJ2-7; D gene uncertain. The sequencing input was naive CD8+ T cells sorted from blood. The CDR3 is CASSVEGKEQYF. The CDR3 nucleotides read TGTGCCAGCAGCGTAGAAGGGAAGGAGCAGTACTTC.